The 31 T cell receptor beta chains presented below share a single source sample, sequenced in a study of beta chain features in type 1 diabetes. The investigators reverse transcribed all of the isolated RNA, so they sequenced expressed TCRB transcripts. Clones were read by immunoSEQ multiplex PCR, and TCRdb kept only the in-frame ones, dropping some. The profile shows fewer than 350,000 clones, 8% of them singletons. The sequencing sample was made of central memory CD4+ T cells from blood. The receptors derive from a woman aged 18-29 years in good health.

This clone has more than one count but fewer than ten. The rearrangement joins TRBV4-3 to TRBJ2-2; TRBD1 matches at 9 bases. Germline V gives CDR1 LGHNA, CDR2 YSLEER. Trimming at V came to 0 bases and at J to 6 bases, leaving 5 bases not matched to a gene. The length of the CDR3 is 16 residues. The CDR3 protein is CASSQEGTGLAGELFF. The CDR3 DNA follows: TGCGCCAGCAGCCAAGAGGGGACAGGGCTCGCCGGGGAGCTGTTTTTT.

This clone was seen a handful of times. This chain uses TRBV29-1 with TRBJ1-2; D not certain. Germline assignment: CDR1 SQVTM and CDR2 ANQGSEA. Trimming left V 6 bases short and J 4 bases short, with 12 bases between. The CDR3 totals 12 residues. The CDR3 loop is CSVATNLYGYTF. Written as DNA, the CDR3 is TGCAGCGTGGCGACAAACCTCTATGGCTACACCTTC. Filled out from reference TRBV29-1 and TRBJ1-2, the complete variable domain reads SAVISQKPSRDICQRGTSLTIQCQVDSQVTMMFWYRQQPGQSLTLIATANQGSEATYESGFVIDKFPISRPNLTFSTLTVSNMSPEDSSIYLCSVATNLYGYTFGSGTRLTVV.

The CDR3 spells CASSPSNQPQHF. The DNA for the CDR3 is TGTGCCAGCTCACCAAGCAATCAGCCCCAGCATTTT. This sequence joins TRBV18 and TRBJ1-5; D ambiguous. This CDR3 comprises 12 residues. Per germline, CDR1 KGHSH and CDR2 LQKENI. The V end lost 2 bases, the J end lost 1 base, and 0 bases lay between the germline ends.

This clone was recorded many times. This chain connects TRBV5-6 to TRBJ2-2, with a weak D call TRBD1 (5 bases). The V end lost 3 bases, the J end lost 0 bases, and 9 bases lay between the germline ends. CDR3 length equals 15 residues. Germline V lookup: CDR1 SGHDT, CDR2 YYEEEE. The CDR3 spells CASSSLTANTGELFF. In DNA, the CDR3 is TGTGCCAGCAGCTCCCTGACAGCGAACACCGGGGAGCTGTTTTTT. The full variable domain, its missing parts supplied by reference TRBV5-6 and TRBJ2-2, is DAGVTQSPTHLIKTRGQQVTLRCSPKSGHDTVSWYQQALGQGPQFIFQYYEEEERQRGNFPDRFSGHQFPNYSSELNVNALLLGDSALYLCASSSLTANTGELFFGEGSRLTVL.

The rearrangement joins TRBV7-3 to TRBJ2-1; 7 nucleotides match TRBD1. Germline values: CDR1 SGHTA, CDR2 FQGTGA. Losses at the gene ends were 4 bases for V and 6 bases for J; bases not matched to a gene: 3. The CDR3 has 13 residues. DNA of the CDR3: TGTGCCAGCAGCTCCACAGGGGTCAATGAGCAGTTCTTC. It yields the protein CASSSTGVNEQFF.

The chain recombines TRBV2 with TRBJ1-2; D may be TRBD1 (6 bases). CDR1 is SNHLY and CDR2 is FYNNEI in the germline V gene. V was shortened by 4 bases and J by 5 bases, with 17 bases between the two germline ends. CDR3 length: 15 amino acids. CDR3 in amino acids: CASSGWTKRGYGYTF. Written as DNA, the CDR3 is TGTGCCAGCAGTGGGTGGACGAAAAGGGGGTATGGCTACACCTTC.

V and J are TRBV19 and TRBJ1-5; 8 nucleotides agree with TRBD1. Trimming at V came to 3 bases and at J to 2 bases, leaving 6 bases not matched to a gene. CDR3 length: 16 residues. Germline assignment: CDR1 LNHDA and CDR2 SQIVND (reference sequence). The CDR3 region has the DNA TGTGCCAGTAGTATCCCCGGACAGGGCGGCAATCAGCCCCAGCATTTT. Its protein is CASSIPGQGGNQPQHF.

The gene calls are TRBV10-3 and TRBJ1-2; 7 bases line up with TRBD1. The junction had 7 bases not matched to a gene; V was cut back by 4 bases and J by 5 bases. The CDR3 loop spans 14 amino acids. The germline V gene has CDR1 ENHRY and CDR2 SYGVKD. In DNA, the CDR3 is TGTGCCATCAGTGGGGACAGTGTTGGATATGGCTACACCTTC. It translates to CAISGDSVGYGYTF.

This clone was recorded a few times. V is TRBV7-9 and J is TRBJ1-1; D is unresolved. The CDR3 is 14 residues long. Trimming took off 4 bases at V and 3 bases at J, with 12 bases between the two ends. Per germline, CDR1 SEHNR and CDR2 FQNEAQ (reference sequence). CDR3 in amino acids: CASSSGREYTEAFF. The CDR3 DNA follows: TGTGCCAGCAGCTCCGGTCGAGAGTACACTGAAGCTTTCTTT.

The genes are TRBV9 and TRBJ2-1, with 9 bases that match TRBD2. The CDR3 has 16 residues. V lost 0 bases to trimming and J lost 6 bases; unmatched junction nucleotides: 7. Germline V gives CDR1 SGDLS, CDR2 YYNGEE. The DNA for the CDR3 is TGTGCCAGCAGCGTAGCTCCGAGCGGGAGGTTCAATGAGCAGTTCTTC. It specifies CASSVAPSGRFNEQFF. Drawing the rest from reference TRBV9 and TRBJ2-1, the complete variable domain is DSGVTQTPKHLITATGQRVTLRCSPRSGDLSVYWYQQSLDQGLQFLIQYYNGEERAKGNILERFSAQQFPDLHSELNLSSLELGDSALYFCASSVAPSGRFNEQFFGPGTRLTVL.

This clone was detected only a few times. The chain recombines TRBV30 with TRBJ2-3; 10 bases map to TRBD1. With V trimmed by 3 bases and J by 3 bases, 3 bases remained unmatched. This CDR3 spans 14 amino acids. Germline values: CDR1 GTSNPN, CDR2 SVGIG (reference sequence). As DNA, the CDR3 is TGTGCCTGGAGCGCGGGACAGGGGACAGATACGCAGTATTTT. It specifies CAWSAGQGTDTQYF.

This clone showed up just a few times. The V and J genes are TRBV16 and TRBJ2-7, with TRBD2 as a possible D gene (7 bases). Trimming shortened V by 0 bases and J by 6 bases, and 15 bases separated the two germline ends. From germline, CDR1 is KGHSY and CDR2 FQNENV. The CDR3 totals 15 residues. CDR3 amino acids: CASSQSFPGEGEQYF. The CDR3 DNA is TGTGCCAGCAGCCAATCCTTTCCAGGGGAGGGCGAGCAGTACTTC.

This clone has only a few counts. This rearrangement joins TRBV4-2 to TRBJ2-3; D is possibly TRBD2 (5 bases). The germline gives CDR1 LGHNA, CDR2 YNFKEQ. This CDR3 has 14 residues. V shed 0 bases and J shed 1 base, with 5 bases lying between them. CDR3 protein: CASSQDGGTDTQYF. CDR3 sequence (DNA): TGTGCCAGCAGCCAAGACGGGGGCACAGATACGCAGTATTTT.

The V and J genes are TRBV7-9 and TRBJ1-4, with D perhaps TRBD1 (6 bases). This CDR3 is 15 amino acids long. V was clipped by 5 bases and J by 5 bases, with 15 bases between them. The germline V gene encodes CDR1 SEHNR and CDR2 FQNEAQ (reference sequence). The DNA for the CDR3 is TGTGCCAGCAGCAAATCAGGGGCGGGAAATGAAAAACTGTTTTTT. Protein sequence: CASSKSGAGNEKLFF.

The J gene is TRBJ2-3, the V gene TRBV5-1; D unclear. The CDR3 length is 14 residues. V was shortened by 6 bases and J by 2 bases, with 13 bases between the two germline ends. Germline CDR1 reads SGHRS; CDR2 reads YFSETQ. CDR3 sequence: CASTPHRDTDTQYF. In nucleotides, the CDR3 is TGCGCCAGCACTCCCCACAGAGACACAGATACGCAGTATTTT.

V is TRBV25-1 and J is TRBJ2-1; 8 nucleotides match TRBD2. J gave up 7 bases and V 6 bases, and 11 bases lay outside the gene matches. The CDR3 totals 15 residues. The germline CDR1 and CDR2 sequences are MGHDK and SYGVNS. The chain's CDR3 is CASSRLARERNEQFF. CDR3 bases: TGTGCCAGCAGCCGACTAGCGAGAGAGAGGAATGAGCAGTTCTTC.

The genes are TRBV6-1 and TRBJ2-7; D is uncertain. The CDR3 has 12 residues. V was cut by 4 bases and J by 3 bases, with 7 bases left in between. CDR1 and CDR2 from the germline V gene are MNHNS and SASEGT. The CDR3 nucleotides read TGTGCCAGCAGTGTGGCCCACTACGAGCAGTACGTC. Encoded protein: CASSVAHYEQYV.

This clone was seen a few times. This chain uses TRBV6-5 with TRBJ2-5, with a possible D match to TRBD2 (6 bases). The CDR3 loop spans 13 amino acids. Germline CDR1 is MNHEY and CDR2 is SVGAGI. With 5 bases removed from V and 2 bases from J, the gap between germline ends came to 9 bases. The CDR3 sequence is CASSAREQETQYF. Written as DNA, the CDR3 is TGTGCCAGCAGTGCTCGGGAGCAAGAGACCCAGTACTTC.

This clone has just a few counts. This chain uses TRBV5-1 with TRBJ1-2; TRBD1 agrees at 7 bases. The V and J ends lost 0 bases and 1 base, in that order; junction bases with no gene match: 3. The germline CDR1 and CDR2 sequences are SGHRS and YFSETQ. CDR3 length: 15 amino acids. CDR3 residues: CASSLGGTDNYGYTF. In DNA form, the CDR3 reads TGCGCCAGCAGCTTGGGAGGGACAGATAACTATGGCTACACCTTC.

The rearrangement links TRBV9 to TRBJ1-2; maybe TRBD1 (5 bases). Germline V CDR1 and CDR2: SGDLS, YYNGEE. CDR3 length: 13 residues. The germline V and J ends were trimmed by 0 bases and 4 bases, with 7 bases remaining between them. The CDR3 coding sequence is TGTGCCAGCAGCGTAGGAGGGACCTATGGCTACACCTTC. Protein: CASSVGGTYGYTF.

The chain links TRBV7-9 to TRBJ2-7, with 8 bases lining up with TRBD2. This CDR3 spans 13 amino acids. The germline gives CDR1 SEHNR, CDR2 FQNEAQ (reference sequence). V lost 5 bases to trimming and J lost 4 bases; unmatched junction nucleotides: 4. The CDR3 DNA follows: TGTGCCAGCAGCATTAGCGGGACGTACGAGCAGTACTTC. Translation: CASSISGTYEQYF.

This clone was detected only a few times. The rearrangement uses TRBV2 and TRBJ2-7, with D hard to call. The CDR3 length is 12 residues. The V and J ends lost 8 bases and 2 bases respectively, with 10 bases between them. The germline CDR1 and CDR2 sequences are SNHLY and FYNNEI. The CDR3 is CASLNYPYEQYV. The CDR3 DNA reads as TGTGCCAGCCTTAACTACCCCTACGAGCAGTACGTC.

The CDR3 nucleotides are TGCAGCGTTAGTGGGTGGACAGACGGAAACACCATATATTTT. Protein: CSVSGWTDGNTIYF. The rearrangement links TRBV29-1 to TRBJ1-3; a weak D match, TRBD1 (6 bases). V lost 5 bases to trimming and J lost 4 bases, with 15 bases between them. CDR1 is SQVTM and CDR2 is ANQGSEA in the germline V gene. The CDR3 totals 14 residues.

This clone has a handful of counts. The CDR3 nucleotides read TGTGCCAGCAGTATTCACACTAGCGGGAGTACAGATACGCAGTATTTT. It yields the protein CASSIHTSGSTDTQYF. The V gene is TRBV27, the J gene TRBJ2-3; the match to TRBD2 covers 11 bases. Germline V gives CDR1 MNHEY, CDR2 SMNVEV (reference sequence). Losses at the gene ends were 5 bases for V and 3 bases for J; bases not matched to a gene: 7. The CDR3 runs to 16 residues.

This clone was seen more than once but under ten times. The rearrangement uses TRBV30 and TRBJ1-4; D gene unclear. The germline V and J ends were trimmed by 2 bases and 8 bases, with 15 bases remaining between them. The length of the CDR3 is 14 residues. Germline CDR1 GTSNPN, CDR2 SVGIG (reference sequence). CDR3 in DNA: TGTGCCTGGAGTACGGGTCGGGAGGCGGAAAAACTGTTTTTT. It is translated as CAWSTGREAEKLFF.

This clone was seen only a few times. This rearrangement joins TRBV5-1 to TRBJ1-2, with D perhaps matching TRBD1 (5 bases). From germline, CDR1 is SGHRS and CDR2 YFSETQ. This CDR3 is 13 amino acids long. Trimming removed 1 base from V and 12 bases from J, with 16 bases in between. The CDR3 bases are TGCGCCAGCAGCTTGAATTTAGGGGAAGGGAACACCTTC. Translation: CASSLNLGEGNTF.

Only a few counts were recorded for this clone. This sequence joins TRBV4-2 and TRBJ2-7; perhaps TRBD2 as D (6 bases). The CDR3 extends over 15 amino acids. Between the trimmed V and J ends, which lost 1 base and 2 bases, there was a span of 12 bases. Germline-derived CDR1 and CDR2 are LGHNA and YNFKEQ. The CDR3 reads CASSQVNQRAYEQYF. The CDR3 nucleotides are TGTGCCAGCAGCCAAGTAAACCAGCGGGCCTACGAGCAGTACTTC.

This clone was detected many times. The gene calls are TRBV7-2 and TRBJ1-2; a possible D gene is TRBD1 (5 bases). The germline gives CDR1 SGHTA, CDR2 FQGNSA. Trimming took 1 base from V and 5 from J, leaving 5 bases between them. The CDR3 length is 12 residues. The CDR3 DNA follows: TGTGCCAGCAGCTTAGGGGGGTATGGCTACACCTTC. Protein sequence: CASSLGGYGYTF.

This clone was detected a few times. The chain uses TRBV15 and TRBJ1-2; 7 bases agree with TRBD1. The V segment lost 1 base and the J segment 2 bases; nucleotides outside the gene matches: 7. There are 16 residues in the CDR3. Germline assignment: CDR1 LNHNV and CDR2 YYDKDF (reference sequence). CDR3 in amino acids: CATSRAGTASNYGYTF. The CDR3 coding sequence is TGTGCCACCAGCAGAGCCGGGACAGCTTCCAACTATGGCTACACCTTC.

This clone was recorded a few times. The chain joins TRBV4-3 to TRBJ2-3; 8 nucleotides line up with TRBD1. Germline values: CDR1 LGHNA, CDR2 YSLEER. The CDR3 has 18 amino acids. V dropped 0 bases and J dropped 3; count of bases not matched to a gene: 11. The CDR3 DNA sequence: TGCGCCAGCAGCCAAGAACCCACCCCAGGGGGCAGGACAGATACGCAGTATTTT. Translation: CASSQEPTPGGRTDTQYF.

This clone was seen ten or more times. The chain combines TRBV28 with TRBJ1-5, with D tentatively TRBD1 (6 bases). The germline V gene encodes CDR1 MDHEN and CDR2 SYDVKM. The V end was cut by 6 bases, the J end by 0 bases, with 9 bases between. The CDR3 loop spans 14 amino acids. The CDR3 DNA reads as TGTGCCAGCAGACTGGGGGCTAGCAATCAGCCCCAGCATTTT. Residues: CASRLGASNQPQHF.